This is a list of T cell receptor beta chains from one sample in a study of blood T cell repertoires in COVID-19. Method: immunoSEQ multiplex PCR; TCRdb's copy keeps in-frame clones and lacks some. The repertoire has 300,000 to 350,000 clones, about nine tenths of them found once; the top ten carry approximately 7.5%. The sample comprised peripheral blood. The source of these receptors is a woman aged 25 to 39 with COVID-19, enrolled during active disease. Each CDR3 is given with its conserved first and last residue. Fields, in order: clone size, V gene, J gene, D gene, CDR3 DNA, CDR3 protein. A D gene is named only where the DNA matches it firmly. Clone size is shown for a subset of rows, as once, few, many or a class of expanded clone.

-,TRBV7-6,TRBJ1-4,TRBD1,TGTGCCAGCAGCTTAGACAGGGGGCGTGAAAAACTGTTTTTT,CASSLDRGREKLFF
-,TRBV18,TRBJ2-7,-,TGTGCCAGCTCACCAAGGCCGGCGGACGAGCAGTACTTC,CASSPRPADEQYF
-,TRBV27,TRBJ1-5,-,TGTGCCAGCAGTTTAAGTACATATAGCAATCAGCCCCAGCATTTT,CASSLSTYSNQPQHF
-,TRBV5-1,TRBJ2-5,-,TGCGCCAGCAGCCCCACAGGGAGTGGGAGGGCCGCGGAGACCCAGTACTTC,CASSPTGSGRAAETQYF
-,TRBV5-4,TRBJ2-1,-,TGTGCCAGCAGCTTATACGACACAGGTATCTACAATGAGCAGTTCTTC,CASSLYDTGIYNEQFF
-,TRBV5-1,TRBJ2-1,TRBD2,TGCGCCAGCAGTTCTAGCGGGAATTCCGATGAGCAGTTCTTC,CASSSSGNSDEQFF
-,TRBV15,TRBJ2-7,TRBD1,TGTGCCACCAGCAGAGCCGGGACAGGGGGCGACGAGCAGTACTTC,CATSRAGTGGDEQYF
-,TRBV7-9,TRBJ2-7,-,TGTGCCAGCAGCGACACCTACGAGCAGTACTTC,CASSDTYEQYF
-,TRBV5-8,TRBJ2-7,TRBD2,TGTGCCAGCAGCTTGTATCTAGCGGGAGGGCCGAGTGAGCAGTACTTC,CASSLYLAGGPSEQYF
once,TRBV19,TRBJ2-1,-,TGTGCCAGTAGTCCCCTGGGGGCCTCCTACAATGAGCAGTTCTTC,CASSPLGASYNEQFF
-,TRBV5-4,TRBJ1-2,-,TGTGCCAGCAGGATGGACAGAACCTCCACCTATGGCTACACCTTC,CASRMDRTSTYGYTF
-,TRBV30,TRBJ2-7,TRBD1,TGTGCCTGGGGACAGGGCTACGAGCAGTACTTC,CAWGQGYEQYF
once,TRBV11-1,TRBJ2-1,-,TGTGCCAGCAGCACCCGTTCGAGGGTCCATGAGCAGTTCTTC,CASSTRSRVHEQFF
-,TRBV27,TRBJ2-7,-,TGTGCCAGCAGTTTTTCGGCGGGTAACTACGAGCAGTACTTC,CASSFSAGNYEQYF
-,TRBV7-9,TRBJ2-5,-,TGTGCCAGCAGCACCCGGCGGGGACAAGAGACCCAGTACTTC,CASSTRRGQETQYF
once,TRBV5-1,TRBJ1-6,-,TGCGCCAGCAGCTCCGGGGGGGCCCAGGGTTCACCCCTCCACTTT,CASSSGGAQGSPLHF
-,TRBV21-1,TRBJ2-7,-,TGTGCCAGCGGTAAACGGGTTTTCTCCTACGAGCAGTACTTC,CASGKRVFSYEQYF
-,TRBV2,TRBJ2-7,TRBD1,TGTGCCAGCAGTGGAGAGGTGACAGGGGGCCCCTCCTACGAGCAGTACTTC,CASSGEVTGGPSYEQYF
-,TRBV2,TRBJ1-1,TRBD1,TGTGCCAACGGGTACAGGGGCAACACTGAAGCTTTCTTT,CANGYRGNTEAFF
-,TRBV7-2,TRBJ2-7,-,TGTGCCAGCAGTGCCCTTGACTCGTGGGAGCAGTACTTC,CASSALDSWEQYF
-,TRBV21-1,TRBJ2-1,-,TGTGCCAGTCGGGACTGGAACCAGTTCTTC,CASRDWNQFF
-,TRBV25-1,TRBJ2-5,-,TGTGCCAGCGGCGGACAGTTAGGGACCCAGTACTTC,CASGGQLGTQYF
-,TRBV11-2,TRBJ2-1,TRBD2,TGTGCCAGCAGCTTAGATGGGGGGAGGGATGAGCAGTTCTTC,CASSLDGGRDEQFF
-,TRBV5-4,TRBJ1-1,TRBD1,TGTGCCAGCAGCTTGGGCCTACAGGGGCCGAACACTGAAGCTTTCTTT,CASSLGLQGPNTEAFF
-,TRBV4-2,TRBJ2-7,TRBD1,TGTGCCAGCAGCACCGGACAGGGAGGAGGTCCTAGCGACCCCTACGAGCAGTACTTC,CASSTGQGGGPSDPYEQYF
few,TRBV29-1,TRBJ1-1,-,TGCAGCGTTGAAAACAGGAACACTGAAGCTTTCTTT,CSVENRNTEAFF
-,TRBV11-2,TRBJ1-2,TRBD1,TGTGCCAGCAGCTCACGGACAGGGGGTTATGGCTACACCTTC,CASSSRTGGYGYTF
-,TRBV6-5,TRBJ2-7,TRBD2,TGTGCCAGCAGCCCAGGGGGTAGCGGGAGCATTGTGCAGTACTTC,CASSPGGSGSIVQYF
once,TRBV12-3/TRBV12-4,TRBJ1-1,-,TGTGCCAGCAGTCCGAGCACTGAAGCTTTCTTT,CASSPSTEAFF
-,TRBV7-8,TRBJ2-1,TRBD2,TGTGCCAGCAGCCGGGGACTAGCGGGAGGGTACAATGAGCAGTTCTTC,CASSRGLAGGYNEQFF
-,TRBV19,TRBJ1-5,TRBD1,TGTGCCAGTAGTGGGACAGTCAATCAGCCCCAGCATTTT,CASSGTVNQPQHF
-,TRBV29-1,TRBJ2-7,TRBD1,TGCAGCGGGAGGACAGGGGGAGAGCAGTACTTC,CSGRTGGEQYF
-,TRBV2,TRBJ1-2,TRBD1,TGTGCCAGCAAAGACAGGGGGAACTATGGCTACACCTTC,CASKDRGNYGYTF
-,TRBV7-9,TRBJ2-4,-,TGTGCCAGCAGCTTTGCGGGGTTCAAAAACATTCAGTACTTC,CASSFAGFKNIQYF
-,TRBV24-1,TRBJ2-3,-,TGTGCCACCAGTGGCCCAGGGGGCACAGATACGCAGTATTTT,CATSGPGGTDTQYF
-,TRBV13,TRBJ1-2,-,TGTGCCAGCAGCCCCCCGACAGGACGTTTCGGCTACACCTTC,CASSPPTGRFGYTF
-,TRBV9,TRBJ2-7,TRBD1,TGTGCCAGCAGCGTAGGGCAGGGGGCTGACGAGCAGTACTTC,CASSVGQGADEQYF
-,TRBV18,TRBJ1-1,-,TGTGCCAGCTCACACCGGGGGGACACTGAAGCTTTCTTT,CASSHRGDTEAFF
-,TRBV3-1/TRBV3-2,TRBJ1-2,TRBD1,TGTGCCAGCAGCACCCGGGACAGTTATGGCTACACCTTC,CASSTRDSYGYTF
few,TRBV7-9,TRBJ2-1,-,TGTGCCAGTTCCCACGGGGATGAGCAGTTCTTC,CASSHGDEQFF
-,TRBV6-5,TRBJ1-5,TRBD1,TGTGCCAGCAGTTGGGACAGCCGGGCGCCCCAGCATTTT,CASSWDSRAPQHF
-,TRBV14,TRBJ2-5,-,TGTGCCAGCAGCCAAGATCTTATGTTTCAAGAGACCCAGTACTTC,CASSQDLMFQETQYF
-,TRBV7-9,TRBJ2-1,TRBD2,TGTGCCAGCAGCTTTACGGGACTAGCGGGAGCGTACAATGAGCAGTTCTTC,CASSFTGLAGAYNEQFF
-,TRBV9,TRBJ1-2,TRBD1,TGTGCCAGCAGCCCGACCAGGGGACAGACCTATGGCTACACCTTC,CASSPTRGQTYGYTF
-,TRBV30,TRBJ1-4,-,TGTGCCTGGAGCGCCCGGGGGGAAAAACTGTTTTTT,CAWSARGEKLFF
-,TRBV27,TRBJ1-1,-,TGTGCCAGCAGCCCAACGTCCGGGTACACTGAAGCTTTCTTT,CASSPTSGYTEAFF
-,TRBV28,TRBJ1-5,TRBD1,TGTGCCAGCAGACCGACAGGGGTGAGCAATCAGCCCCAGCATTTT,CASRPTGVSNQPQHF
-,TRBV19,TRBJ1-2,TRBD1,TGTGCCAGTAGACACAACAGGGGCTTAGGCTATGGCTACACCTTC,CASRHNRGLGYGYTF
-,TRBV2,TRBJ1-1,-,TGTGCCAGCAGTGAAGCCATGACAGATACTGAAGCTTTCTTT,CASSEAMTDTEAFF
once,TRBV5-4,TRBJ2-6,TRBD1,TGTGCCAGCCGACAGGGTCTCACCCCGGTGAGCTCTGGGGCCAACGTCCTGACTTTC,CASRQGLTPVSSGANVLTF
-,TRBV2,TRBJ2-1,TRBD2,TGTGCCAGCAGTGAAGTCACTAGCGGCAATGAGCAGTTCTTC,CASSEVTSGNEQFF